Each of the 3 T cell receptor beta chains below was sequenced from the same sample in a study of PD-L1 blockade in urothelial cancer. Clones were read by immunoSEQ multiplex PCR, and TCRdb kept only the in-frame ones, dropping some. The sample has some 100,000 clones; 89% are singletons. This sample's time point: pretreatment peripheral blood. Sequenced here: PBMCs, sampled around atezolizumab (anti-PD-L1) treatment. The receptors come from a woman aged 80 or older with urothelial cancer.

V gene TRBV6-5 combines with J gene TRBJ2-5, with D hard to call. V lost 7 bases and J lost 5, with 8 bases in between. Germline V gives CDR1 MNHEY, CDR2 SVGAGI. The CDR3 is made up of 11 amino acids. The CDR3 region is CASTYWETQYF. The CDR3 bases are TGTGCCAGCACCTACTGGGAGACCCAGTACTTC.

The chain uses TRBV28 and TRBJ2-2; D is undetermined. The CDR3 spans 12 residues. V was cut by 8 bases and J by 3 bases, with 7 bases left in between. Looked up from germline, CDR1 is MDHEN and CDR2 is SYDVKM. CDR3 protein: CASCTDTGELFF. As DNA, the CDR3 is TGTGCCAGCTGTACTGACACCGGGGAGCTGTTTTTT.

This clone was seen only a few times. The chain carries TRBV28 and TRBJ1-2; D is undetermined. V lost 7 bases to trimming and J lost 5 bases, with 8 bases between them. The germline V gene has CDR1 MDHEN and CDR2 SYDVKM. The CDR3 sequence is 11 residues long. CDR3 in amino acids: CASTPGYGYTF. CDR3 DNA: TGTGCCAGCACCCCCGGGTATGGCTACACCTTC.